These 3 T cell receptor beta chains originate from one sample sequenced in a study of blood T cell repertoires in COVID-19. The data were produced by immunoSEQ multiplex PCR, yet TCRdb's version contains in-frame clones alone and is incomplete. The sample carries approximately 80,000 clones, about four fifths recorded once. The sequenced material came from peripheral blood. These receptors were taken from an older woman with acute or convalescent COVID-19.

The chain couples TRBV4-1 to TRBJ1-2, with D hard to call. The V gene's germline CDR1 is MGHRA and CDR2 YSYEKL. This CDR3 is 19 amino acids long. Trimming left V 1 base short and J 0 bases short, with 21 bases between. In DNA, the CDR3 is TGCGCCAGCAGCCAAGTCTACGGTGTCCCTATCCCCACTAACTATGGCTACACCTTC. It yields the protein CASSQVYGVPIPTNYGYTF.

The chain's CDR3 is CASSWDRGSEKLFF. In nucleotides, the CDR3 is TGTGCCAGCAGTTGGGACAGGGGGAGTGAAAAACTGTTTTTT. V gene TRBV6-5 combines with J gene TRBJ1-4; 11 bases are a match to TRBD1. After removal of 4 bases from V and 7 bases from J, the junction contained 2 bases not matched to a gene. CDR3 length equals 14 residues. CDR1 is MNHEY, CDR2 SVGAGI, per germline.

J is TRBJ1-4 and V is TRBV28; D gene unclear. The V end lost 5 bases, the J end lost 0 bases, and 13 bases lay between the germline ends. CDR3 length: 16 amino acids. Germline CDR1 reads MDHEN; CDR2 reads SYDVKM. Written as DNA, the CDR3 is TGTGCCAGCAGTCAAAGAGGCGCCGCAACTAATGAAAAACTGTTTTTT. Translating gives CASSQRGAATNEKLFF.